Following are 2 T cell receptor beta chains from one sample sequenced in a study of blood T cell repertoires in COVID-19. Data came from immunoSEQ multiplex PCR; TCRdb stores just in-frame clones and leaves some out. The table shows 200,000 to 250,000 clones, with 85% to 95% occurring only once. The sequencing sample was made of peripheral blood. Receptors were obtained from a man younger than 40 with COVID-19, enrolled during active disease.

This clone appeared once. The V gene is TRBV6-5, the J gene TRBJ1-1; no reliable D call. The germline V gene has CDR1 MNHEY and CDR2 SVGAGI. The CDR3 is 13 residues long. Trimming took off 4 bases at V and 1 base at J, with 7 bases between the two ends. This CDR3 reads CASSSYRNTEAFF. CDR3 DNA sequence: TGTGCCAGCAGTTCATACAGGAACACTGAAGCTTTCTTT.

The rearrangement joins TRBV25-1 to TRBJ1-2; D is undetermined. The V and J ends lost 0 bases and 6 bases respectively, with 20 bases between them. Germline CDR1 MGHDK, CDR2 SYGVNS. The CDR3 is made up of 17 amino acids. Here the CDR3 DNA reads TGTGCCAGCAGTGAATACGACTGGACGGGAAACAAAAATGGCTACACCTTC. Translating gives CASSEYDWTGNKNGYTF.